These 14 T cell receptor beta chains were all obtained from the same sample, sequenced in a study of cytomegalovirus exposure and HLA in healthy donors. 13 Jbeta primers and 60 Vbeta primers were used for the PCR. Sequencing was performed with immunoSEQ multiplex PCR; in TCRdb, only in-frame clones are kept and a portion is missing. The data contain some 130,000 clones, about 82% of them seen just once; the ten biggest clones take up more than 0.9%. The specimen was PBMCs. These receptors were taken from a boy under 18 in good health and CMV-seronegative.

This rearrangement joins TRBV10-3 to TRBJ2-3; TRBD1 matches 9 bases. The ends lost 6 bases at V and 3 bases at J; junction bases unmatched: 4. This CDR3 contains 14 residues. The germline V gene encodes CDR1 ENHRY and CDR2 SYGVKD. The CDR3 DNA is TGTGCCATCAGGGGGGGGACAGGGACAGATACGCAGTATTTT. It is translated as CAIRGGTGTDTQYF.

This chain's CDR3 is CASSWGQGIATEAFF. As DNA, the CDR3 is TGCGCCAGCAGCTGGGGCCAGGGAATTGCAACTGAAGCTTTCTTT. The V and J genes are TRBV5-1 and TRBJ1-1; D perhaps matches TRBD1 (5 bases). The CDR3 runs to 15 residues. Germline CDR1 SGHRS, CDR2 YFSETQ. Trimming removed 3 bases from V and 5 bases from J, with 17 bases in between.

The V and J genes are TRBV18 and TRBJ1-2, with D possibly TRBD1 on 6 matching bases. V lost 1 base and J lost 1, with 10 bases in between. CDR1 and CDR2 from the germline V gene are KGHSH and LQKENI. The CDR3 spans 15 residues. The CDR3 DNA reads as TGTGCCAGCTCACCACAGGGGGTCCATAACTATGGCTACACCTTC. Encoded protein: CASSPQGVHNYGYTF.

The chain links TRBV27 to TRBJ2-1, with a tentative D call TRBD1 (6 bases). CDR1 and CDR2 from the germline V gene are MNHEY and SMNVEV (reference sequence). The V gene lost 4 bases and the J gene lost 1 base, with 8 bases spanning the gap. This CDR3 is built from 14 residues. The CDR3 DNA reads TGTGCCAGCAGTTACAGGGTTTCCTACAATGAGCAGTTCTTC. This sequence encodes CASSYRVSYNEQFF.

This chain joins TRBV6-1 and TRBJ2-7; tentative D call: TRBD1 (6 bases). Looked up from germline, CDR1 is MNHNS and CDR2 is SASEGT. The germline V and J ends were trimmed by 7 bases and 1 base, with 11 bases remaining between them. CDR3 length equals 13 residues. The CDR3 sequence: CASKDRISYEQYF. CDR3 in DNA: TGTGCCAGCAAGGACAGAATTTCCTACGAGCAGTACTTC.

V is TRBV27 and J is TRBJ2-7, with D possibly matching TRBD2 (6 bases). Trimming cost V 2 bases and J 2 bases, with 16 bases left between them. Germline V gene sequence: CDR1 MNHEY, CDR2 SMNVEV (reference sequence). The length of the CDR3 is 16 residues. Here the CDR3 DNA reads TGTGCCAGCAGTTTACTGGAGGGGCCGAAAACCTACGAGCAGTACTTC. This sequence encodes CASSLLEGPKTYEQYF.

This clone was seen a single time. The V and J genes are TRBV6-1 and TRBJ2-7, with 13 bases fitting TRBD2. Germline assignment: CDR1 MNHNS and CDR2 SASEGT. V was clipped by 7 bases and J by 3 bases; unmatched bases: 6. The CDR3 totals 15 residues. The CDR3: CASNPGTSGNYEQYF. The CDR3 bases are TGTGCCAGCAATCCCGGGACTAGCGGGAACTACGAGCAGTACTTC.

CDR3 sequence (DNA): TGTGCCAGCAGCATGGGACTTTCAAATGAGCAGTTCTTC. Its translation: CASSMGLSNEQFF. The rearrangement uses TRBV27 and TRBJ2-1; TRBD2 is a possible D gene (6 bases). The CDR3 is 13 amino acids. Looked up from germline, CDR1 is MNHEY and CDR2 is SMNVEV (reference sequence). V shed 6 bases and J shed 7 bases, with 13 bases lying between them.

The rearrangement joins TRBV29-1 to TRBJ2-1; D might be TRBD2 (5 bases). The CDR3 extends over 15 amino acids. V gave up 4 bases and J gave up 0 bases, with 13 bases separating them. The germline V gene encodes CDR1 SQVTM and CDR2 ANQGSEA. The CDR3 DNA reads TGCAGCGTTGTTGGAGGCCTTACCTCCTACAATGAGCAGTTCTTC. Its translation is CSVVGGLTSYNEQFF.

J is TRBJ2-5 and V is TRBV4-3; 8 nucleotides agree with TRBD2. The last part of the DNA fits TRBJ2-7 better; the J call may be wrong. The CDR3 consists of 15 residues. From germline, CDR1 is LGHNA and CDR2 YSLEER. CDR3 region: CASSQDAGGRYEQYF. The DNA of the CDR3 is TGCGCCAGCAGCCAAGACGCGGGAGGAAGGTACGAGCAGTACTTC.

This clone appeared once. This rearrangement joins TRBV5-4 to TRBJ2-7; 9 bases are a match to TRBD1. Germline CDR1 SGHNT, CDR2 YYREEE (reference sequence). The CDR3 has 16 residues. Trimming cost V 3 bases and J 5 bases; bases outside gene matches: 12. The CDR3 DNA reads as TGTGCCAGCAGCTCCGACGTGGGACAGGGACTGAACGAGCAGTACTTC. This gives the protein CASSSDVGQGLNEQYF.

This clone was detected only once. V and J are TRBV10-3 and TRBJ2-1, with 8 bases that match TRBD2. The CDR3 sequence is 14 residues long. Germline CDR1 and CDR2: ENHRY and SYGVKD. V gave up 2 bases and J gave up 4 bases; unmatched junction bases: 1. CDR3 coding DNA: TGTGCCATCAGTGAGACTAGCGGTTACAATGAGCAGTTCTTC. Translation: CAISETSGYNEQFF.

J is TRBJ2-7 and V is TRBV13; D is possibly TRBD2 (7 bases). CDR1 is PRHDT, CDR2 FYEKMQ, per germline (reference sequence). Deletions cut 4 bases from V and 5 bases from J, with 15 bases between. The CDR3 is 14 amino acids. Written as DNA, the CDR3 is TGTGCCAGCAGCTCTCAAGGGGGGGCCCACGAGCAGTACTTC. This translates into CASSSQGGAHEQYF.

This chain uses TRBV7-9 with TRBJ2-1; 10 bases line up with TRBD2. The CDR3 is 15 amino acids. From germline, CDR1 is SEHNR and CDR2 FQNEAQ (reference sequence). Trimming cost V 3 bases and J 5 bases; bases outside gene matches: 4. The CDR3 bases are TGTGCCAGCAGCTTCGGGACTAGCGCTCACAATGAGCAGTTCTTC. Amino acid sequence: CASSFGTSAHNEQFF.